The present entry profiles one T cell receptor beta chain with its context. There is no known antigen for this receptor. Within one base of it there is no much larger clone, and no base qualities were kept. This entry comes from a study of technical replicates of blood from a handful of donors (TCRdb year 2017). The cysteine opens and the phenylalanine closes a CDR3 of 14 amino acids. This entry keeps only the CDR3 DNA: 42 bases, framed from base 1. V loses 8 bases at its end and J loses 3 bases; junction bases beyond the gene matches: 7. CDR1 and CDR2, looked up from the germline V gene (reference sequence), are SEHNR and FQNEAQ. Libraries were made using the immunoSEQ multiplex PCR assay. Entries here come from immuneACCESS through TCRdb and include only in-frame sequences with V and J called. Some clones fail to appear in such tables; in the studies checked, an unresolved V gene covers under half of the shortfall, and the cause of the remainder is unknown. The sample profile shows tens of thousands of clones; just over 90% of them were found once. The ten top clones hold 4.2% of the sample.

The sequence derives from a human donor in good health. Some clones in this sample may be carry-over from other donors' samples. Sequencing input: PBMCs. The sequence links TRBV7-9 to TRBJ1-2; 9 central nucleotides agree with TRBD1. The CDR3 region: CASFGQGQDYGYTF. The nucleotides are TGTGCCAGCTTCGGACAGGGGCAGGACTATGGCTACACCTTC.